The clone carrying this T cell receptor (beta chain) has ten or more counts. No antigen is known for it. The authors made TCR cDNA by 5'RACE template switching, adding a universal primer site and UMIs. In TCRdb, the 5' RACE reads were re-called with MiXCR into one record per CDR3 protein. The repertoire holds about 310,000 distinct CDR3 sequences, with roughly 3.5% as singletons. The data were taken from a study of T cells after yellow fever vaccination. Study in general: SMART-Seq v4 Ultra Low Input handled preparation of low-cell-number fractions.

Germline trimming cut 2 bases from V and 5 bases from J; bases unmatched to any gene: 4. CDR3 length equals 15 residues. Germline CDR1 reads SGHTA; CDR2 reads FQGNSA. Study findings and constraints: The secondary response was weaker, and its peak arrived faster, on day 5 versus 15.

Sequenced here: PBMCs, sampled on the day of the yellow fever booster vaccination. The rearrangement joins TRBV7-2 to TRBJ2-1, with 9 bases aligning to TRBD2. This receptor was obtained from a man between 18 and 29 years old who received the YFV17D yellow fever vaccine. The DNA for the CDR3 is TGTGCCAGCAGCTTAACGGGACTAGCCAACAATGAGCAGTTCTTC. Translating gives CASSLTGLANNEQFF. Full variable domain (rest looked up from reference TRBV7-2 and TRBJ2-1): GAGVSQSPSNKVTEKGKDVELRCDPISGHTALYWYRQSLGQGLEFLIYFQGNSAPDKSGLPSDRFSAERTGGSVSTLTIQRTQQEDSAVYLCASSLTGLANNEQFFGPGTRLTVL.